This TCR beta chain originates from a study of siplizumab effects on memory and regulatory T cells. Sequencing was performed with immunoSEQ multiplex PCR; in TCRdb, only in-frame clones are kept and a portion is missing. The sample yields 90,000 to 120,000 clones, nearly 95% seen once. CDR3 length: 14 residues. Germline trimming cut 5 bases from V and 9 bases from J; bases unmatched to any gene: 11. From germline, CDR1 is SGHVS and CDR2 FNYEAQ. This TCR was recovered from a human donor in good health. Sequencing used Tregs sorted from blood. This chain connects TRBV7-6 to TRBJ2-7; 9 nucleotides agree with TRBD1. Here the CDR3 DNA reads TGTGCCAGCAGCACCAGGGACAGGGATTCAGGGCAGTACTTC. It yields the protein CASSTRDRDSGQYF.